Listed below are T cell receptor beta chains from one sample, sequenced in a study of cytomegalovirus exposure and HLA in healthy donors. Only in-frame clones appear in the TCRdb table, and some are missing; sequencing was by immunoSEQ multiplex PCR. The sample holds about 90,000 clones, roughly 74% seen once. The sequenced sample was PBMCs. All receptors derive from a woman under 30 in good health and CMV-seropositive. CDR3s leave out the opening cysteine and the closing phenylalanine or tryptophan. Size is omitted from some rows. Given values are once, few, many or a class for expanded clones.

v_call	j_call	cdr3_length	clone_size	cdr3_aa
TRBV4-2	TRBJ1-2	11	NA	ASSQEGAYGYT
TRBV11-2	TRBJ1-1	15	NA	ASSQSPGTERNTEAF
TRBV5-1	TRBJ1-1	14	few	ASRGGRGTGNTEAF
TRBV4-1	TRBJ2-3	13	NA	ASSQAGTLRDTQY
TRBV5-1	TRBJ2-5	15	once	ASSAGLAGGPSETQY
TRBV25-1	TRBJ1-1	14	NA	ASSDPGAEGETEAF
TRBV6-4	TRBJ2-4	12	NA	ASTSSAAKNIQY
TRBV7-6	TRBJ1-1	15	NA	ASSLNAGGSMNTEAF
TRBV4-3	TRBJ2-2	17	NA	ASSQDALAGGKNTGELF
TRBV19	TRBJ2-1	14	NA	ASSIAGTSGSNEQF
TRBV7-9	TRBJ2-7	12	NA	ASSLGQGTYEQY
TRBV7-2	TRBJ2-1	13	NA	ASSLTGTSIHEQF
TRBV6-1	TRBJ2-7	13	few	ASSPGGTAAYEQY
TRBV7-9	TRBJ1-1	14	NA	ASSLGWGTRNTEAF
TRBV10-3	TRBJ2-3	12	few	AISEDRVTDTQY
TRBV12-5	TRBJ1-2	15	NA	ASAQQGTLTTSYGYT
TRBV28	TRBJ2-1	10	NA	ASSPLSRTRF
TRBV5-1	TRBJ2-2	11	few	ASSVTVTGELF
TRBV19	TRBJ1-6	15	NA	ASSIGSLPSVGSPLH
TRBV9	TRBJ2-3	13	few	ASSPSRTSTDTQY
TRBV7-9	TRBJ2-6	16	NA	APSQGGLMSSGANVLT
TRBV5-6	TRBJ1-5	15	once	ASSSYTGQGLGQPQH
TRBV4-2	TRBJ2-7	10	NA	ASSQDWSEQY
TRBV5-6	TRBJ2-5	13	NA	ASSLSLRELETQY
TRBV28	TRBJ1-1	13	once	ASYTGSSVNTEAF
TRBV6-5	TRBJ2-7	12	NA	ASSFTSGGPEQY
TRBV4-2	TRBJ2-7	12	NA	ASSQEAAVPEQY
TRBV5-6	TRBJ2-7	13	NA	ASSPGGYPSPEQY
TRBV18	TRBJ1-3	15	NA	ASSPTAVGSSGNTIY
TRBV6-6	TRBJ2-7	10	NA	ASSYSTGEQY
TRBV5-1	TRBJ1-1	11	few	ASSFVMNTEAF
TRBV25-1	TRBJ2-3	14	few	ASSESTSGATDTQY
TRBV7-9	TRBJ2-3	13	NA	ASRWTGGRPDTQY
TRBV5-1	TRBJ1-2	11	NA	ASSLGQSYGYT
TRBV28	TRBJ1-3	14	NA	ASRPTTGVSGNTIY
TRBV7-2	TRBJ2-7	13	NA	ASSLAGVNRYEQY
TRBV4-2	TRBJ1-4	10	medium-sized	ASSHRSEELF
TRBV6-5	NA	12	NA	ASTPKSPPYEQY
TRBV7-2	TRBJ2-3	13	NA	ASSVGQGSTDTQY
TRBV25-1	TRBJ1-6	14	few	ASSESGLPGGSPLH
TRBV29-1	TRBJ2-3	14	NA	SVEAGLAGDGDTQY
TRBV4-3	TRBJ1-1	15	NA	ASSQEGQGKWDTEAF
TRBV7-2	TRBJ2-1	14	NA	ASSLVTSSSYNEQF
TRBV4-2	TRBJ2-7	13	NA	ASSPRLAASYEQY
TRBV10-2	TRBJ2-2	11	NA	ASRGGNTGELF
TRBV4-2	TRBJ2-7	15	few	ASSTRDGLAEIYEQY
TRBV5-4	TRBJ2-7	11	NA	ASSLAGTYEQY
TRBV5-1	TRBJ2-6	15	few	ASSRGQGGSGANVLT
TRBV9	TRBJ2-1	13	NA	ASSVSSALGNEQF
TRBV11-1	TRBJ2-5	11	NA	ASSSGGQETQY
TRBV9	TRBJ2-5	13	NA	ASSERPGSLETQY
TRBV15	TRBJ2-1	13	NA	ATSRGTGGENEQF